The 17 T cell receptor beta chains below come from one sample, sequenced in a study of immune evolution from preneoplasia to lung adenocarcinoma. The repertoire was sequenced with immunoSEQ multiplex PCR; TCRdb's copy has only in-frame clones and lacks some. The repertoire holds roughly 13,000 clones, with less than 85% as singletons. Sequencing used FFPE minimally invasive lung adenocarcinoma tissue. Source of these receptors: a person aged 70 to 85 with lung adenocarcinoma.

The chain carries TRBV6-1 and TRBJ1-2; 10 bases are shared with TRBD1. The CDR3 runs 13 residues. From germline, CDR1 is MNHNS and CDR2 SASEGT. The ends lost 4 bases at V and 8 bases at J; junction bases unmatched: 4. CDR3 DNA: TGTGCCAGCAGTGGGACAGGGGGGATGGGCTACACCTTC. Translation: CASSGTGGMGYTF.

Written as DNA, the CDR3 is TGTGCCAGCAGTTTGTCGGGACAGGGGACCTACGAGCAGTACTTC. Its protein product is CASSLSGQGTYEQYF. The chain recombines TRBV28 with TRBJ2-7; 10 bases fit TRBD1. The CDR3 is made up of 15 amino acids. The germline V gene has CDR1 MDHEN and CDR2 SYDVKM. Unmatched junction bases numbered 4, after V lost 3 bases and J lost 2 bases. Supplemented by reference TRBV28 and TRBJ2-7, the full variable domain reads DVKVTQSSRYLVKRTGEKVFLECVQDMDHENMFWYRQDPGLGLRLIYFSYDVKMKEKGDIPEGYSVSREKKERFSLILESASTNQTSMYLCASSLSGQGTYEQYFGPGTRLTVT.

This clone was observed a single time. V usage is TRBV5-1 and J usage is TRBJ2-7, with unresolved D. This CDR3 has 14 amino acids. Germline V gene sequence: CDR1 SGHRS, CDR2 YFSETQ. V was shortened by 3 bases and J by 1 base, with 11 bases between the two germline ends. In DNA form, the CDR3 reads TGCGCCAGCAGCTCCACAGAGGTGTCCTACGAGCAGTACTTC. As protein: CASSSTEVSYEQYF.

V and J are TRBV5-4 and TRBJ1-3; D gene unclear. Germline loops: CDR1 SGHNT, CDR2 YYREEE (reference sequence). V lost 4 bases and J 2 bases, leaving 7 bases between the germline ends. This CDR3 region has 13 residues. CDR3 amino acids: CASSLPPGNTIYF. CDR3 sequence (DNA): TGTGCCAGCAGCCTGCCCCCTGGAAACACCATATATTTT.

V and J are TRBV7-3 and TRBJ2-3, with 16 bases aligning to TRBD2. This CDR3 has 20 amino acids. V dropped 2 bases and J dropped 4; count of bases not matched to a gene: 12. CDR1 is SGHTA, CDR2 FQGTGA, per germline. The CDR3 coding sequence is TGTGCCAGCAGCTTATTATCCGGGACTAGCGGGGGGGCCTTTTCAGATACGCAGTATTTT. Amino acids: CASSLLSGTSGGAFSDTQYF.

This chain links TRBV5-6 with TRBJ1-4, with a possible D match to TRBD1 (6 bases). V was cut by 0 bases and J by 5 bases, with 17 bases left in between. CDR3 length: 17 residues. From germline, CDR1 is SGHDT and CDR2 YYEEEE. DNA of the CDR3: TGTGCCAGCAGCTTGGCCGTGGACAGAAGGCTAAATGAAAAACTGTTTTTT. Translating it yields CASSLAVDRRLNEKLFF.

The chain employs TRBV7-9 and TRBJ1-1; D possibly corresponds to TRBD1 (6 bases). CDR1 and CDR2 from the germline V gene are SEHNR and FQNEAQ (reference sequence). The CDR3 sequence is 12 residues long. Trimming left V 5 bases short and J 6 bases short, with 10 bases between. CDR3 sequence (DNA): TGTGCCAGCAGCGGGGACAACGCTGAAGCTTTCTTT. Amino acid sequence: CASSGDNAEAFF.

This rearrangement joins TRBV19 to TRBJ1-2, with D perhaps TRBD1 (6 bases). The germline gives CDR1 LNHDA, CDR2 SQIVND (reference sequence). The CDR3 is 14 residues long. V gave up 4 bases and J gave up 6 bases, with 15 bases separating them. CDR3 coding DNA: TGTGCCAGTAGTAACCCGGGGGCGCAGGATGGCTACACCTTC. It encodes CASSNPGAQDGYTF.

This rearrangement joins TRBV5-1 to TRBJ2-7; TRBD2 matches at 9 bases. After removal of 5 bases from V and 7 bases from J, the junction contained 13 bases not matched to a gene. CDR1 SGHRS and CDR2 YFSETQ come from the germline V gene. The CDR3 runs to 15 residues. As DNA, the CDR3 is TGCGCCAGCAGTCGAGCGGGGGGTGGTATGAGGGAGCAGTACTTC. It translates to CASSRAGGGMREQYF.

The rearrangement links TRBV10-3 to TRBJ2-1; D not certain. CDR1 and CDR2 from the germline V gene are ENHRY and SYGVKD. Trimming took off 8 bases at V and 0 bases at J, with 5 bases between the two ends. The length of the CDR3 is 12 residues. In nucleotides, the CDR3 is TGTGCCATCGCGTACTCCTACAATGAGCAGTTCTTC. This sequence encodes CAIAYSYNEQFF.

The V call is TRBV6-6, the J call TRBJ2-2; 8 nucleotides agree with TRBD1. Germline V gene lookup returns CDR1 MNHNY and CDR2 SVGAGI (reference sequence). The CDR3 covers 15 residues. Germline trimming cut 0 bases from V and 6 bases from J; bases unmatched to any gene: 3. CDR3 bases: TGTGCCAGCAGTTACTCGGCCAGGGGGCCCGGGGAGCTGTTTTTT. This encodes CASSYSARGPGELFF.

In its sample, this clone was seen a few times. This chain links TRBV29-1 with TRBJ1-2; D remains unclear. Germline V gives CDR1 SQVTM, CDR2 ANQGSEA. This CDR3 contains 12 residues. V was trimmed by 6 bases and J by 3 bases, leaving 11 bases between them. This CDR3 reads CSVLSGDYGYTF. CDR3 coding DNA: TGCAGCGTCCTCTCAGGTGACTATGGCTACACCTTC.

The chain has TRBV21-1 and TRBJ1-1; the listed D gene, TRBD1, was not tested against the DNA. TRBV21-1 is deemed a pseudogene. The CDR3 loop spans 17 amino acids. The CDR3: CASRVPGQGAVDTEAFF. CDR3 nucleotide sequence: TGTGCCAGCCGTGTCCCGGGACAGGGGGCGGTGGACACTGAAGCTTTCTTT.

The genes are TRBV2 and TRBJ1-5, with TRBD1 matching over 9 bases. CDR3 size: 14 residues. J lost 5 bases, V lost 5 bases, and 4 bases had no gene match. Germline CDR1 SNHLY, CDR2 FYNNEI. The CDR3, as DNA: TGTGCCAGCAGTAGACAGGGGGGGGATCAGCCCCAGCATTTT. Translating gives CASSRQGGDQPQHF. The whole variable domain, filled in from reference TRBV2 and TRBJ1-5, reads EPEVTQTPSHQVTQMGQEVILRCVPISNHLYFYWYRQILGQKVEFLVSFYNNEISEKSEIFDDQFSVERPDGSNFTLKIRSTKLEDSAMYFCASSRQGGDQPQHFGDGTRLSIL.

The chain is built from TRBV6-5 and TRBJ1-1, with D uncertain. The germline CDR1 and CDR2 sequences are MNHEY and SVGAGI. Trimming removed 0 bases from V and 1 base from J, with 6 bases in between. This CDR3 contains 14 residues. CDR3 nucleotide sequence: TGTGCCAGCAGTTACTCACGCGAGAACACTGAAGCTTTCTTT. It translates to CASSYSRENTEAFF.

Note on this clone: An end of the junction does not agree with germline; a read error may underlie this. This chain uses TRBV7-8 with TRBJ2-3; 9 nucleotides match TRBD2. There are 15 residues in the CDR3. Per germline, CDR1 SGHVS and CDR2 FQNEAQ. The chain's CDR3 is CASRTAGGPTDTKYF. As DNA, the CDR3 is TGTGCCAGCAGAACAGCGGGGGGCCCCACAGATACGAAGTATTTT.

V gene TRBV7-2 combines with J gene TRBJ1-2; 8 nucleotides match TRBD1. V lost 5 bases to trimming and J lost 4 bases; unmatched junction nucleotides: 12. The germline V gene encodes CDR1 SGHTA and CDR2 FQGNSA. The CDR3 consists of 16 residues. In DNA, the CDR3 is TGTGCCAGCAGCACAATCCTCAGGGGGCTGGGCTATGGCTACACCTTC. It translates to CASSTILRGLGYGYTF.